The present T cell receptor beta chain was sequenced within a study of blood T cell repertoires in COVID-19. The overall study: T cells, B-cell-depleted T cells, or PBMCs provided the cDNA or gDNA that served as material.

The repertoire was sequenced with immunoSEQ multiplex PCR; TCRdb's copy has only in-frame clones and lacks some. The sample has about 300,000 clones; about 90% are singletons. The age range of participants was about 18 to 95 years, with residence in approximately 25 US areas. Input material: PBMCs or T cells enriched from blood (not recorded which). The clonotype originates from a young woman who had recovered from COVID-19.

The CDR3 DNA follows: TGTGCCATCAAAAGCAGGGGGGAAGAGACCCAGTACTTC. This gives the protein CAIKSRGEETQYF. V and J are TRBV10-3 and TRBJ2-5, with D perhaps TRBD1 (7 bases). This CDR3 is built from 13 residues. V was shortened by 7 bases and J by 3 bases, with 12 bases between the two germline ends. Germline-derived CDR1 and CDR2 are ENHRY and SYGVKD.